Shown below are 3 T cell receptor beta chains from a single sample sequenced in a study of cytomegalovirus exposure and HLA in healthy donors listed by TCRdb under 2017. The library was obtained by the immunoSEQ multiplex PCR assay. A mixture of 60 forward primers for TCR Vbeta segments and 13 reverse primers for TCR Jbeta segments was used in the multiplex PCR. Not all clones reach the TCRdb copy of this immuneACCESS table, which keeps in-frame sequences only. Checked studies attribute under half of the gap to unresolved V genes and leave the rest unexplained. The sample profile shows tens of thousands of clones; around 70% of them were found once. Approximately 7.6% of the sample is taken by the ten largest. The specimen sequenced was PBMCs. The receptors stem from a man aged 40-55 years in good health and CMV-seropositive.

This clone has only a few counts. The rearrangement joins TRBV12-5 to TRBJ2-1; unclear D gene. The germline V gene encodes CDR1 LGHNT and CDR2 FRNRAP. There are 13 residues in the CDR3. Trimming cost V 5 bases and J 6 bases, with 11 bases left between them. The CDR3 DNA reads as TGTGCTAGTGGTCCCGAGGCAGCCAATGAGCAGTTCTTC. Its translation is CASGPEAANEQFF.

The chain joins TRBV5-1 to TRBJ2-5, with 16 positions matching TRBD2. Looked up from germline, CDR1 is SGHRS and CDR2 is YFSETQ. With 4 bases clipped from V and 2 bases from J, the junction kept 5 bases outside the gene matches. This CDR3 is built from 17 residues. CDR3 sequence: CASSRGTSGGVQETQYF. The CDR3 DNA sequence: TGCGCCAGCAGCCGCGGGACTAGCGGGGGGGTGCAAGAGACCCAGTACTTC.

The rearrangement links TRBV5-1 to TRBJ2-7; maybe TRBD2 (5 bases). The CDR3 runs 17 residues. Germline values: CDR1 SGHRS, CDR2 YFSETQ. The V and J ends lost 4 bases and 0 bases respectively, with 20 bases between them. The CDR3 DNA sequence: TGCGCCAGCAGCGAGGGTGTAGGACTCTCCAGCTCCTACGAGCAGTACTTC. This gives the protein CASSEGVGLSSSYEQYF.